This T cell receptor beta chain came from a study of beta chain features in type 1 diabetes. Sequenced material consisted of expressed TCRB transcripts (all of the isolated RNA was reverse transcribed). Sequenced by immunoSEQ multiplex PCR; TCRdb stores in-frame clones only, minus some. The sample lists more than 100,000 clones, 9% occurring once. General study results and limits: Patients' naive, central memory and Treg TCRB repertoires seemed closer to one another than those of healthy donors. Type 1 diabetes patients had TCRB CDR3s that were shorter (moderately but significantly so) in all four CD4+ subsets.

Of note for this clone: Its cognate antigen is unknown.

The clonotype was recovered from a man aged 25 to 40 with type 1 diabetes. The sequenced sample consisted of central memory CD4+ T cells from blood.

The CDR3 reads CASSFGTGVPDEQFF. The CDR3 nucleotides read TGCGCCAGCAGTTTCGGGACAGGGGTACCGGATGAGCAGTTCTTC. The V call is TRBV5-1, the J call TRBJ2-1; 10 nucleotides agree with TRBD1. Losses at the gene ends were 5 bases for V and 8 bases for J; bases not matched to a gene: 10. Germline CDR1 is SGHRS and CDR2 is YFSETQ. This CDR3 spans 15 amino acids.